The sequence of this T cell receptor (beta chain) was determined in a study of blood T cell repertoires in COVID-19. Across the study: Material from acute and convalescent COVID-19 was sourced from the United States, Italy and Spain. Sample material is recorded as cDNA or gDNA derived from T cells, B-cell-depleted T cells, or PBMCs.

The CDR3 covers 14 residues. CDR1 and CDR2 (germline): SEHNR, FQNEAQ (reference sequence). Trimming took 4 bases from V and 4 from J, leaving 13 bases between them. Authors' analysis steps: Amplification with reference gene primers provided the estimates of nucleated cell counts. Repertoires were generated with immunoSEQ multiplex PCR, while TCRdb's copy carries only in-frame clones and drops some. V, J and clone size are those of that table, while D and trimming were read from the DNA. The sample shows some 140,000 clones, 84% of them seen only once. The rearrangement joins TRBV7-9 to TRBJ1-1, with TRBD1 as a possible D gene (5 bases). Sequenced sample: peripheral blood. The receptor's source is a human donor in a cohort sampled during active COVID-19. This chain's CDR3 is CASSSQGTVTEAFF. In nucleotides, the CDR3 is TGTGCCAGCAGCTCTCAGGGAACCGTCACTGAAGCTTTCTTT.